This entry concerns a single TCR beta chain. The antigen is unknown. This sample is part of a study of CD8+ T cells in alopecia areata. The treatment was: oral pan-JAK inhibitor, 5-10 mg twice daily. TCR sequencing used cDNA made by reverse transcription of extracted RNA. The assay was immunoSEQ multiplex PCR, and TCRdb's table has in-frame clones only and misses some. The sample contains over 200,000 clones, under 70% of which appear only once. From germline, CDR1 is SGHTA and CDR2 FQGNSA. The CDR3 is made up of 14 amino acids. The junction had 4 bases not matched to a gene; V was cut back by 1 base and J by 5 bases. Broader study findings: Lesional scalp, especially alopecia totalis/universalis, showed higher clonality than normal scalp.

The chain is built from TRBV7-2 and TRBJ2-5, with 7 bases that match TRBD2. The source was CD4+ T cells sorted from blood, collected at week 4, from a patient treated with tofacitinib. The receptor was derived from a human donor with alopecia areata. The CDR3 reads CASSLVWEGETQYF. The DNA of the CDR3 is TGTGCCAGCAGCTTAGTGTGGGAGGGGGAGACCCAGTACTTC.